The clone carrying this T cell receptor (beta chain) was found once. The sample originates from a study of blood T cell repertoires in COVID-19. Study information: Whether acute or convalescent, the COVID-19 samples came from the United States, Italy and Spain. PBMCs, B-cell-depleted T cells, or T cells were the source of the cDNA or gDNA that made up the material.

Trimming removed 9 bases from V and 2 bases from J, with 15 bases in between. CDR1 SGHTA and CDR2 FQGNSA come from the germline V gene. This CDR3 is built from 14 residues. Original processing notes: Reference gene primer amplification gave estimated nucleated cell counts. Some clones are missing from TCRdb's copy, which holds only in-frame ones; the method was immunoSEQ multiplex PCR. Clone size and V and J calls were adopted from that table, with D and trimming inferred from the DNA. Of 80,000 or so clones in the sample, approximately 86% were seen once. This TCR derives from a human donor in a cohort sampled during active COVID-19. Sequencing input: peripheral blood. The rearrangement joins TRBV7-2 to TRBJ2-3, with a possible D match to TRBD2 (5 bases). The CDR3 coding sequence is TGTGCCAGTCGTAAGCGGTTTTCCACAGATACGCAGTATTTT. Its protein is CASRKRFSTDTQYF.